A single sample gave rise to the 23 T cell receptor beta chains below, sequenced in a study of identical twins. TCRdb re-analysed the 5' RACE reads in MiXCR, keeping a single row per CDR3 protein. The sample has hundreds of thousands of distinct CDR3 sequences, over 8.5% seen once; the top ten hold about 7.1%. This same sample was also part of a study on yellow fever vaccine responses in identical twins.

Sequenced: CD8+ T cells sorted from blood. The receptor set was obtained from a woman under 30 in good health.

This clonotype has ten or more counts. V gene TRBV7-9 combines with J gene TRBJ2-2; 8 bases align to TRBD2. The CDR3 covers 15 residues. The germline CDR1 and CDR2 sequences are SEHNR and FQNEAQ (reference sequence). Trimming at V came to 4 bases and at J to 2 bases, leaving 3 bases not matched to a gene. The CDR3 nucleotides read TGTGCCAGCAGCTCGGGACTAGAAAACACCGGGGAGCTGTTTTTT. It yields the protein CASSSGLENTGELFF.

The chain combines TRBV7-3 with TRBJ2-2, with a tentative D call TRBD1 (6 bases). Between the trimmed V and J ends, which lost 2 bases and 7 bases, there was a span of 17 bases. CDR1 and CDR2 (germline): SGHTA, FQGTGA. CDR3 length equals 16 residues. Here the CDR3 reads CASSLLGGQPSGELFF. CDR3 nucleotide sequence: TGTGCCAGCAGCTTACTTGGAGGACAGCCTAGCGGGGAGCTGTTTTTT.

Ten or more counts support this clonotype. This rearrangement joins TRBV29-1 to TRBJ2-1, with D unresolved. V was trimmed by 3 bases and J by 4 bases, leaving 22 bases between them. CDR1 SQVTM and CDR2 ANQGSEA come from the germline V gene. The length of the CDR3 is 17 residues. CDR3 sequence (DNA): TGCAGCGTTGATCCGCCCCCGGGCACTCTTCGGTACAATGAGCAGTTCTTC. Residues: CSVDPPPGTLRYNEQFF.

This clonotype was observed at least ten times. Here the CDR3 reads CASSQHDRAPLGEQYF. The CDR3 DNA is TGCGCCAGCAGCCAGCACGACAGGGCTCCCCTGGGGGAGCAGTACTTC. J is TRBJ2-7 and V is TRBV4-3; TRBD1 matches at 7 bases. V lost 3 bases, J lost 7 bases, and 15 bases stayed unmatched. The CDR3 has 16 residues. Germline assignment: CDR1 LGHNA and CDR2 YSLEER.

This clonotype was recorded many times. The genes are TRBV4-2 and TRBJ2-3; unclear D gene. Germline CDR1 and CDR2: LGHNA and YNFKEQ. This CDR3 spans 15 amino acids. With 5 bases removed from V and 1 base from J, the gap between germline ends came to 13 bases. The CDR3 protein is CASSNRATRTDTQYF. CDR3 coding DNA: TGTGCCAGCAGCAATAGAGCGACCCGCACAGATACGCAGTATTTT.

In this sample, this clonotype turned up a few times. The chain carries TRBV27 and TRBJ2-7, with a weak D call TRBD1 (5 bases). The germline CDR1 and CDR2 sequences are MNHEY and SMNVEV (reference sequence). V was trimmed by 3 bases and J by 5 bases, leaving 14 bases between them. The CDR3 length is 14 residues. The CDR3 reads CASSFDAGFHEQYF. The DNA for the CDR3 is TGTGCCAGCAGTTTTGATGCAGGGTTCCACGAGCAGTACTTC.

This clonotype was found many times. This chain joins TRBV25-1 and TRBJ2-3, with D perhaps TRBD2 (5 bases). Germline-derived CDR1 and CDR2 are MGHDK and SYGVNS. Trimming took 2 bases from V and 2 from J, leaving 8 bases between them. This CDR3 has 14 amino acids. CDR3 region: CASSEPRDTDTQYF. The CDR3 DNA follows: TGTGCCAGCAGTGAACCCCGGGACACAGATACGCAGTATTTT.

The rearrangement links TRBV11-2 to TRBJ2-7; perhaps TRBD2 as D (5 bases). The V gene's germline CDR1 is SGHAT and CDR2 FQNNGV. V was pared by 5 bases and J by 6 bases, with 29 bases between. CDR3 length: 18 residues. In DNA form, the CDR3 reads TGTGCCAGCAGCCTCGACAAGCGGCGAATCACCACCTACGTCGAGCAGTACTTC. Protein product: CASSLDKRRITTYVEQYF.

This clonotype was detected only a few times. The chain uses TRBV30 and TRBJ2-3, with D maybe TRBD2 (5 bases). V lost 1 base, J lost 3 bases, and 14 bases lay in between. The CDR3 is 15 residues long. From germline, CDR1 is GTSNPN and CDR2 SVGIG (reference sequence). The chain's CDR3 is CAWSERVQMTDTQYF. CDR3 bases: TGTGCCTGGAGTGAGAGGGTACAGATGACAGATACGCAGTATTTT.

The table lists this clonotype with many counts. The chain joins TRBV4-3 to TRBJ2-7; TRBD2 aligns across 7 bases. Per germline, CDR1 LGHNA and CDR2 YSLEER. The CDR3 is 13 amino acids. With 1 base clipped from V and 7 bases from J, the junction kept 4 bases outside the gene matches. CDR3 residues: CASSQGEGREQYF. For the CDR3, the DNA is TGCGCCAGCAGCCAAGGGGAGGGAAGGGAGCAGTACTTC.

The sample holds many counts of this clonotype. This chain joins TRBV29-1 and TRBJ2-7, with D hard to call. The CDR3 runs to 11 residues. The V end was cut by 0 bases, the J end by 9 bases, with 9 bases between. CDR1 and CDR2 (germline): SQVTM, ANQGSEA. CDR3 protein: CSVEDSWGQYF. The CDR3 nucleotides read TGCAGCGTTGAAGATAGCTGGGGGCAGTACTTC.

In its sample, this clonotype was seen many times. The rearrangement links TRBV12-3 or TRBV12-4 to TRBJ2-7; 8 bases align to TRBD1. The CDR3 consists of 15 residues. V gave up 6 bases and J gave up 3 bases; unmatched junction bases: 10. The CDR3 coding sequence is TGTGCCAGCAGCGAGACAGGGGACGCCTTCTACGAGCAGTACTTC. It translates to CASSETGDAFYEQYF.

J is TRBJ2-1 and V is TRBV18, with 7 bases matching TRBD2. V shed 3 bases, J shed 3 bases, and the junction held 20 bases outside the gene matches. In germline, CDR1 is KGHSH, CDR2 LQKENI. CDR3 size: 20 residues. The CDR3 region is CASSPNQLEEGGSDYNEQFF. In DNA, the CDR3 is TGTGCCAGCTCACCCAACCAGCTTGAAGAGGGCGGGAGTGACTACAATGAGCAGTTCTTC.

This clonotype has ten or more counts. V and J are TRBV4-1 and TRBJ1-6; D is perhaps TRBD1 (5 bases). V was trimmed by 4 bases and J by 9 bases, leaving 13 bases between them. CDR3 size: 14 residues. Germline V gives CDR1 MGHRA, CDR2 YSYEKL. CDR3 residues: CASSPGGGTSPLHF. CDR3 nucleotides: TGCGCCAGCAGCCCTGGGGGAGGGACTTCACCCCTCCACTTT.

CDR3 sequence reads: CASSLSRTVQFF. CDR3 nucleotide sequence: TGTGCCAGCAGTTTATCCCGGACCGTGCAGTTCTTC. The chain employs TRBV27 and TRBJ2-1; no clear D. V shed 0 bases and J shed 12 bases, with 9 bases lying between them. CDR3 length: 12 residues. Germline V gene sequence: CDR1 MNHEY, CDR2 SMNVEV (reference sequence).

This clonotype was observed many times. The chain recombines TRBV5-1 with TRBJ1-1; 9 nucleotides align to TRBD1. V lost 9 bases to trimming and J lost 5 bases; unmatched junction nucleotides: 8. Germline CDR1 reads SGHRS; CDR2 reads YFSETQ. CDR3 length: 13 residues. This chain's CDR3 is CAILGQGLTEAFF. DNA of the CDR3: TGCGCCATCCTGGGACAGGGTCTTACTGAAGCTTTCTTT.

The chain is built from TRBV9 and TRBJ2-3; 12 positions match TRBD2. From germline, CDR1 is SGDLS and CDR2 YYNGEE. The CDR3 is 15 amino acids. The ends lost 4 bases at V and 5 bases at J; junction bases unmatched: 5. The CDR3 is CASSQLAGGEDTQYF. CDR3 sequence (DNA): TGTGCCAGCAGCCAACTAGCGGGAGGCGAAGATACGCAGTATTTT.

This clonotype was seen ten or more times. The chain is built from TRBV28 and TRBJ1-2; D may be TRBD1 (5 bases). The CDR3 is made up of 14 amino acids. Between the trimmed V and J ends, which lost 1 base and 2 bases, there was a span of 8 bases. Germline V CDR1 and CDR2: MDHEN, SYDVKM. This CDR3 reads CASSLFPGNYGYTF. The CDR3, as DNA: TGTGCCAGCAGTTTATTTCCAGGGAACTATGGCTACACCTTC.

V usage is TRBV19 and J usage is TRBJ2-1; 7 bases are a match to TRBD2. The length of the CDR3 is 12 residues. Germline CDR1 reads LNHDA; CDR2 reads SQIVND (reference sequence). V lost 2 bases, J lost 10 bases, and 2 bases stayed unmatched. CDR3 bases: TGTGCCAGTAGTATAAGGGGAGGGGAGCAGTTCTTC. Translated: CASSIRGGEQFF.

This clonotype was picked up a small number of times. The chain joins TRBV27 to TRBJ2-2; possible D gene TRBD1, 7 bases. Per the germline V gene, CDR1 is MNHEY and CDR2 is SMNVEV (reference sequence). This CDR3 has 17 residues. V shed 0 bases and J shed 6 bases, with 17 bases lying between them. The CDR3 DNA reads TGTGCCAGCAGTTTATCGGGGGGACAGATGATTGCCGGGGAGCTGTTTTTT. Encoded protein: CASSLSGGQMIAGELFF.

This clonotype has at least ten counts. The genes are TRBV29-1 and TRBJ1-2, with D possibly being TRBD1 (5 bases). V lost 3 bases, J lost 8 bases, and 10 bases lay in between. The CDR3 contains 11 residues. Looked up from germline, CDR1 is SQVTM and CDR2 is ANQGSEA. CDR3 residues: CSVEVRAGYTF. In nucleotides, the CDR3 is TGCAGCGTTGAGGTCAGGGCAGGCTACACCTTC.

The sample holds a few counts of this clonotype. V and J are TRBV9 and TRBJ2-1; 7 bases are a match to TRBD2. Germline-derived CDR1 and CDR2 are SGDLS and YYNGEE. This CDR3 has 15 amino acids. Trimming took 4 bases from V and 3 from J; bases not matched to a gene: 7. DNA of the CDR3: TGTGCCAGCAGCTATGGGGGGGGTGACTACAATGAGCAGTTCTTC. Translated, it gives CASSYGGGDYNEQFF.

This clonotype was observed a handful of times. The V and J genes are TRBV2 and TRBJ2-7; 9 bases map to TRBD2. V lost 1 base and J lost 2; bases outside the gene matches: 3. The CDR3 is 15 residues long. The germline gives CDR1 SNHLY, CDR2 FYNNEI. CDR3 protein: CASSEVTSGPYEQYF. CDR3 sequence (DNA): TGTGCCAGCAGTGAAGTTACTAGCGGGCCCTACGAGCAGTACTTC.